This T cell receptor (beta chain) was sequenced in a study of vaccination and CD4 T cells after COVID-19. About the research overall: Nasal swab PCR identified SARS-CoV-2 in the convalescent patients, of whom several were mild and one severe. The convalescents were made up of six males and four females, two of whom were Hispanic.

Treatment denoted: 10-day PBMC culture with coronavirus spike peptide pools or control peptides (ViraFEST assay). Peptide pools at 8 to 10 ug/ml stimulated 2 million or so PBMCs per well with about 10 IU/ml IL-2. About this clonotype itself: Its antigen is undetermined.

With V trimmed by 4 bases and J by 6 bases, 13 bases remained unmatched. The length of the CDR3 is 17 residues. Germline CDR1 is SGHVS and CDR2 is FQNEAQ. Sequencing of DNA taken from cultured CD4+ T cells relied on the Oncomine TCR Beta short-read assay. TCRdb ran MiXCR on the PCR reads and lists one entry per CDR3 protein. The sample lists 15,000 to 17,000 distinct CDR3 sequences; around half were seen once. The sequence was collected from a human donor who had recovered from COVID-19. Specimen: CD4+ T cells from blood, cultured in vitro, collected before SARS-CoV-2 vaccination. The rearrangement uses TRBV7-8 and TRBJ2-7; 12 bases fit TRBD1. The CDR3 is CASSWGGMGQGAGEQYF. In nucleotides, the CDR3 is TGTGCCAGCAGCTGGGGGGGTATGGGACAGGGGGCTGGCGAGCAGTACTTC. The variable domain in full, with the rest retrieved from reference TRBV7-8 and TRBJ2-7, is GAGVSQSPRYKVAKRGQDVALRCDPISGHVSLFWYQQALGQGPEFLTYFQNEAQLDKSGLPSDRFFAERPEGSVSTLKIQRTQQEDSAVYLCASSWGGMGQGAGEQYFGPGTRLTVT.